This paragraph reports one T cell receptor beta chain. Its target is not known. The V segment lost 5 bases and the J segment 2 bases; nucleotides outside the gene matches: 4. Germline V CDR1 and CDR2: DFQATT, SNEGSKA (reference sequence). CDR3 size: 13 residues. This specimen belongs to a study of CD8 T cells in ankylosing spondylitis. Study-wide results and caveats: Reports say disease-linked clones showed up significantly more in matched ankylosing spondylitis synovial fluid. Prior work had noted some motif variants in reactive arthritis blood and synovial fluid. Several highly homologous variants made up a TCR beta motif, and this motif appeared characteristic of ankylosing spondylitis blood.

Researchers built TCR beta libraries using quantitative 5'-RACE with molecular barcodes. MiXCR, run by TCRdb on the 5' RACE reads, gives a single entry per CDR3 protein. The sample lists about 500,000 distinct CDR3 sequences, about 13% occurring once. Specimen: blood, either unsorted or a sorted T cell fraction (not recorded which). This sequence was found in a male donor with ankylosing spondylitis. The chain employs TRBV20-1 and TRBJ2-3; 7 positions agree with TRBD2. CDR3 in amino acids: CSAGSGFTDTQYF. The CDR3 DNA reads as TGCAGTGCTGGTAGCGGGTTCACAGATACGCAGTATTTT.